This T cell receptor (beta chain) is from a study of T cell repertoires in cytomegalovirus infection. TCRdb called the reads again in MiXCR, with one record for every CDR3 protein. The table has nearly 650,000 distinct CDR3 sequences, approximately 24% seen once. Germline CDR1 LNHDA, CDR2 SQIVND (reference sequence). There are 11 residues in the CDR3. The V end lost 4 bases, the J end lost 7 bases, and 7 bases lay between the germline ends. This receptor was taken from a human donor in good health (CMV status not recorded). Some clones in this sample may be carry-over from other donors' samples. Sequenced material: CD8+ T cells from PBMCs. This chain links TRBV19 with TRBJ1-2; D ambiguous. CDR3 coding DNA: TGTGCCAGTAGTACGGGATCTGGCTACACCTTC. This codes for CASSTGSGYTF.